This TCR beta chain is from a study of shared clonotypes between healthy human individuals. Across the study: A couple of female and a few male donors aged 18 to 49 were enrolled. Study-level points and caveats: Generation probabilities were higher for clonotypes shared across all four sorted-subset donors than for unshared ones. Estimated richness was generally greater in naive than memory subsets.

Original processing methods: In the immunoSEQ data, sequences were junction-only and lacked quality scores, so filtering differed. Using immunoSEQ multiplex PCR, the repertoire was profiled, and TCRdb retains in-frame clones only, with some absent. V and J calls and clone size are copied from that table; D and trimming were computed from the DNA. Of roughly 2.6 million clones listed, more than 80% were seen once; the top ten hold over 0.12%. The CDR3 consists of 12 residues. Deletions cut 6 bases from V and 4 bases from J, with 12 bases between. The germline V gene encodes CDR1 SQVTM and CDR2 ANQGSEA. A note on this clone: The antigen is undetermined.

The sequenced sample was naive CD4+ T cells sorted from blood. Subset of the sample: CD45RA+ positively selected. The TCR originated in a man between 18 and 29 years old in good health. The chain uses TRBV29-1 and TRBJ2-5; D is perhaps TRBD1 (6 bases). CDR3 region: CSVKGTRETQYF. CDR3 bases: TGCAGCGTCAAAGGGACACGAGAGACCCAGTACTTC.